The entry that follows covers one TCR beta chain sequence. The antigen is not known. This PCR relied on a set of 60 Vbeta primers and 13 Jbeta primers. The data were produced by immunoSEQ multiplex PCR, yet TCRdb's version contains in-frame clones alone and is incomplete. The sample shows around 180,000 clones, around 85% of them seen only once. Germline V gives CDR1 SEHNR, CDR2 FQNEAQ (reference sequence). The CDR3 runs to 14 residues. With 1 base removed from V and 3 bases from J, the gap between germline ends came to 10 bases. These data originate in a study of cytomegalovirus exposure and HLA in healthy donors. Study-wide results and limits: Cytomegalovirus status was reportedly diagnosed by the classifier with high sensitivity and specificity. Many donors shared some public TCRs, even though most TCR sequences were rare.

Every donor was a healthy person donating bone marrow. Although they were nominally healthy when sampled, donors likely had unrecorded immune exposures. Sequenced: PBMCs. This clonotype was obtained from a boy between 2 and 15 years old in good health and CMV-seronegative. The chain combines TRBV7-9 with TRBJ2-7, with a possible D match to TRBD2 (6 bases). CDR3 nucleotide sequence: TGTGCCAGCAGCTTAGGGGGACTCAACTACGAGCAGTACTTC. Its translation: CASSLGGLNYEQYF.